These 23 T cell receptor beta chains share one sample of origin, sequenced in a study of shared clonotypes between healthy human individuals. Here immunoSEQ multiplex PCR was the method, and the copy in TCRdb shows in-frame clones only, minus some. The data show 180,000 or so clones, just under 95% seen once. The specimen was naive CD4+ T cells sorted from blood. As for subset: CD45RA+ positively selected. Receptor source: a young woman in good health.

J is TRBJ2-3 and V is TRBV29-1; 8 nucleotides agree with TRBD1. CDR1 and CDR2 from the germline V gene are SQVTM and ANQGSEA. Germline trimming cut 4 bases from V and 3 bases from J; bases unmatched to any gene: 3. This CDR3 has 13 amino acids. The DNA of the CDR3 is TGCAGCGTTGGACAGGGGAGGACAGATACGCAGTATTTT. Protein product: CSVGQGRTDTQYF.

The rearrangement joins TRBV7-2 to TRBJ2-7; perhaps TRBD2 as D (6 bases). Germline V gene lookup returns CDR1 SGHTA and CDR2 FQGNSA. CDR3 length: 14 residues. V was cut by 3 bases and J by 6 bases, with 15 bases left in between. The CDR3 protein is CASSLGREFGEQYF. CDR3 DNA sequence: TGTGCCAGCAGCTTGGGACGGGAGTTTGGCGAGCAGTACTTC.

The chain carries TRBV2 and TRBJ1-1; 8 bases fit TRBD1. The germline gives CDR1 SNHLY, CDR2 FYNNEI. The V and J ends lost 6 bases and 0 bases, in that order; junction bases with no gene match: 3. The CDR3 is 14 amino acids. Here the CDR3 reads CASRRTGMNTEAFF. CDR3 bases: TGTGCCAGCAGGAGGACAGGGATGAACACTGAAGCTTTCTTT. The whole variable domain, remainder taken from reference TRBV2 and TRBJ1-1, is EPEVTQTPSHQVTQMGQEVILRCVPISNHLYFYWYRQILGQKVEFLVSFYNNEISEKSEIFDDQFSVERPDGSNFTLKIRSTKLEDSAMYFCASRRTGMNTEAFFGQGTRLTVV.

The CDR3 DNA follows: TGTGCCAGCAGTCTATTAGGGACTAGGCAAGAGACCCAGTACTTC. It yields the protein CASSLLGTRQETQYF. The V gene is TRBV28, the J gene TRBJ2-5, with 8 bases fitting TRBD2. The CDR3 covers 15 residues. After removal of 5 bases from V and 2 bases from J, the junction contained 7 bases not matched to a gene. Germline assignment: CDR1 MDHEN and CDR2 SYDVKM.

The chain has TRBV13 and TRBJ2-7; possible D gene TRBD1, 5 bases. Germline CDR1 and CDR2: PRHDT and FYEKMQ (reference sequence). Deletions cut 5 bases from V and 2 bases from J, with 16 bases between. The CDR3 length is 15 residues. The CDR3: CASSNPRAPTYEQYF. For the CDR3, the DNA is TGTGCCAGCAGCAACCCCAGGGCCCCGACCTACGAGCAGTACTTC.

This clone was detected only a few times. The chain couples TRBV19 to TRBJ1-5; D gene unclear. Germline assignment: CDR1 LNHDA and CDR2 SQIVND (reference sequence). Trimming removed 7 bases from V and 0 bases from J, with 10 bases in between. CDR3 length: 14 amino acids. CDR3 region: CASTRRDSNQPQHF. The CDR3, as DNA: TGTGCCAGTACTAGACGGGATAGCAATCAGCCCCAGCATTTT.

The chain joins TRBV10-1 to TRBJ1-6, with D hard to call. With 11 bases removed from V and 8 bases from J, the gap between germline ends came to 7 bases. Germline-derived CDR1 and CDR2 are WNHNN and SYGVQD (reference sequence). The CDR3 is 10 residues long. CDR3 residues: CAFLDSPLHF. The CDR3 nucleotides read TGCGCCTTCCTCGATTCACCCCTCCACTTT.

The table lists this clone with a count of one. The rearrangement uses TRBV6-4 and TRBJ1-1; D gene uncertain. The CDR3 has 16 residues. The V and J ends lost 0 bases and 6 bases respectively, with 17 bases between them. CDR1 and CDR2 (germline): MRHNA, SNTAGT. This chain's CDR3 is CASSDSIGLGVAEAFF. The CDR3, as DNA: TGTGCCAGCAGTGACTCGATCGGGTTAGGAGTCGCTGAAGCTTTCTTT.

The rearrangement links TRBV5-4 to TRBJ2-2; the match to TRBD2 covers 10 bases. J gave up 2 bases and V 3 bases, and 10 bases lay outside the gene matches. CDR3 length: 18 amino acids. Germline V gives CDR1 SGHNT, CDR2 YYREEE (reference sequence). In nucleotides, the CDR3 is TGTGCCAGCAGCTGGGGCCTAGCGGGAGTTGGTAACACCGGGGAGCTGTTTTTT. It is translated as CASSWGLAGVGNTGELFF.

The J gene is TRBJ1-2, the V gene TRBV5-1; D unresolved. Trimming took off 1 base at V and 8 bases at J, with 12 bases between the two ends. Germline assignment: CDR1 SGHRS and CDR2 YFSETQ. The CDR3 loop spans 13 amino acids. CDR3: CASSLSGLEGYTF. CDR3 nucleotides: TGCGCCAGCAGCTTGTCGGGTCTTGAGGGCTACACCTTC.

The chain has TRBV28 and TRBJ2-7; 8 nucleotides match TRBD2. The CDR3 contains 14 residues. V shed 5 bases, J shed 5 bases, and the junction held 8 bases outside the gene matches. The germline V gene encodes CDR1 MDHEN and CDR2 SYDVKM. CDR3 in amino acids: CASSHGGEANEQYF. CDR3 DNA: TGTGCCAGCAGTCACGGGGGGGAGGCCAACGAGCAGTACTTC.

J is TRBJ1-2 and V is TRBV28, with D perhaps TRBD1 (5 bases). CDR3 length equals 14 residues. Trimming removed 5 bases at V and 0 bases at J, with 10 bases between. From germline, CDR1 is MDHEN and CDR2 SYDVKM. The CDR3 DNA reads TGTGCCAGCAGTGGGGACGGCCCTAACTATGGCTACACCTTC. It codes for CASSGDGPNYGYTF.

The V gene is TRBV5-1, the J gene TRBJ1-3; tentative D call: TRBD1 (5 bases). The CDR3 is 16 amino acids. The germline V and J ends were trimmed by 4 bases and 1 base, with 15 bases remaining between them. The germline CDR1 and CDR2 sequences are SGHRS and YFSETQ. CDR3 nucleotides: TGCGCCAGCAGCCCGGGGACGCGGATGTCTGGAAACACCATATATTTT. Its protein product is CASSPGTRMSGNTIYF.

The chain carries TRBV7-2 and TRBJ2-5; D is uncertain. Germline V CDR1 and CDR2: SGHTA, FQGNSA. The CDR3 length is 14 residues. Trimming took 1 base from V and 11 from J, leaving 17 bases between them. CDR3: CASSLVLVADEQYF. The DNA of the CDR3 is TGTGCCAGCAGCTTAGTTTTGGTAGCCGATGAGCAGTACTTC.

As for this clone: At the DNA level, this CDR3 is encoded by other sequences in the same sample as well. J is TRBJ2-2 and V is TRBV10-3; 8 bases are a match to TRBD1. Germline values: CDR1 ENHRY, CDR2 SYGVKD. The junction had 3 bases not matched to a gene; V was cut back by 3 bases and J by 0 bases. There are 16 residues in the CDR3. The CDR3 DNA reads TGTGCCATCAGTGAAACAGGGGGTGCGAACACCGGGGAGCTGTTTTTT. Translating gives CAISETGGANTGELFF.

The chain joins TRBV11-2 to TRBJ2-3, with D hard to call. V was shortened by 7 bases and J by 5 bases, with 10 bases between the two germline ends. Per germline, CDR1 SGHAT and CDR2 FQNNGV. The CDR3 runs 12 residues. DNA for the CDR3: TGTGCCAGCACCAAGATAGTAGATACGCAGTATTTT. Translation: CASTKIVDTQYF. Full variable domain (missing parts from reference TRBV11-2 and TRBJ2-3): EAGVAQSPRYKIIEKRQSVAFWCNPISGHATLYWYQQILGQGPKLLIQFQNNGVVDDSQLPKDRFSAERLKGVDSTLKIQPAKLEDSAVYLCASTKIVDTQYFGPGTRLTVL.

The rearrangement joins TRBV10-1 to TRBJ2-1; no firm D call. Germline V gives CDR1 WNHNN, CDR2 SYGVQD (reference sequence). Trimming stripped 3 bases from V and 9 bases from J, with 6 bases between. The length of the CDR3 is 11 residues. Here the CDR3 reads CASSESGEQFF. CDR3 DNA sequence: TGCGCCAGCAGTGAATCTGGTGAGCAGTTCTTC.

This rearrangement joins TRBV18 to TRBJ2-7, with TRBD2 matching 8 bases. Germline V gives CDR1 KGHSH, CDR2 LQKENI. The CDR3 totals 13 residues. With V trimmed by 3 bases and J by 7 bases, 5 bases remained unmatched. The CDR3 protein is CASSPIPGGEQYF. In DNA form, the CDR3 reads TGTGCCAGCTCACCGATCCCGGGGGGGGAGCAGTACTTC.

The rearrangement joins TRBV19 to TRBJ2-7; tentatively, D is TRBD2 (5 bases). The CDR3 sequence is 15 residues long. CDR1 and CDR2 from the germline V gene are LNHDA and SQIVND (reference sequence). Trimming left V 1 base short and J 5 bases short, with 15 bases between. This chain's CDR3 is CASSIGWGVSHEQYF. As DNA, the CDR3 is TGTGCCAGTAGTATAGGTTGGGGAGTTTCCCACGAGCAGTACTTC.

V and J are TRBV10-2 and TRBJ1-2, with unresolved D. Germline V gene sequence: CDR1 WSHSY, CDR2 SAAADI. The CDR3 covers 13 residues. V dropped 3 bases and J dropped 8 bases, with 13 bases sitting between them. DNA of the CDR3: TGCGCCAGCAGTGACCCTGGGGTAGACGGCTACACCTTC. It specifies CASSDPGVDGYTF.

In DNA, the CDR3 is TGTGCCAGCAGTTTCCTATTGGGAGGAAAGCAGTTCTTC. Its protein product is CASSFLLGGKQFF. The rearrangement links TRBV28 to TRBJ2-1; possible D gene TRBD2, 6 bases. CDR1 and CDR2 from the germline V gene are MDHEN and SYDVKM. V lost 3 bases and J lost 11, with 14 bases in between. The CDR3 consists of 13 residues.

The chain couples TRBV6-6 to TRBJ2-7; 8 positions agree with TRBD2. Germline CDR1 is MNHNY and CDR2 is SVGAGI (reference sequence). The length of the CDR3 is 14 residues. With V trimmed by 5 bases and J by 2 bases, 5 bases remained unmatched. CDR3 sequence reads: CASSIAGTAYEQYF. CDR3 coding DNA: TGTGCCAGCAGTATAGCGGGAACGGCCTACGAGCAGTACTTC.

V usage is TRBV2 and J usage is TRBJ2-5, with a tentative D call TRBD1 (5 bases). TRBJ2-7 matches the DNA end more closely, so the J call is doubtful. In germline, CDR1 is SNHLY, CDR2 FYNNEI. There are 16 residues in the CDR3. CDR3 residues: CASSEARGRVVYEQYF. The CDR3 bases are TGTGCCAGCAGTGAAGCGCGAGGCAGGGTGGTTTACGAGCAGTACTTC.